These 21 T cell receptor beta chains share one sample of origin, sequenced in a study of blood T cell repertoires in COVID-19. The repertoire was sequenced with immunoSEQ multiplex PCR; TCRdb's copy has only in-frame clones and lacks some. This table has about 160,000 clones, roughly 85% appearing once. The sequenced material came from peripheral blood. The receptors here all came from a man aged 35-49 years with acute or convalescent COVID-19.

This clone was counted between two and nine times. The chain carries TRBV5-5 and TRBJ2-7; D is ambiguous. The CDR3 runs 14 residues. Germline CDR1 and CDR2: SGHKS and YYEKEE (reference sequence). V was pared by 0 bases and J by 2 bases, with 9 bases between. The CDR3 sequence: CASSLEASPYEQYF. In nucleotides, the CDR3 is TGTGCCAGCAGCTTGGAGGCTAGTCCCTACGAGCAGTACTTC.

V usage is TRBV7-9 and J usage is TRBJ2-1; 13 positions agree with TRBD2. V was clipped by 5 bases and J by 0 bases; unmatched bases: 7. The CDR3 loop spans 18 amino acids. CDR1 and CDR2 from the germline V gene are SEHNR and FQNEAQ (reference sequence). The CDR3 protein is CASSPSGTSGASYNEQFF. The CDR3 region has the DNA TGTGCCAGCAGCCCTAGTGGGACTAGCGGGGCCTCCTACAATGAGCAGTTCTTC.

The chain uses TRBV19 and TRBJ1-5; the D is unclear. This CDR3 is built from 15 residues. Trimming removed 1 base at V and 7 bases at J, with 14 bases between. Germline CDR1 and CDR2: LNHDA and SQIVND (reference sequence). CDR3 amino acids: CASSIGAREAQPQHF. The CDR3 nucleotides are TGTGCCAGTAGTATAGGTGCTAGGGAGGCACAGCCCCAGCATTTT.

This clone was seen a few times. The rearrangement joins TRBV28 to TRBJ1-1; 10 bases map to TRBD1. The J segment lost 8 bases and the V segment lost 5 bases, leaving 11 bases of the junction unmatched. Germline-derived CDR1 and CDR2 are MDHEN and SYDVKM. This CDR3 is 15 amino acids long. The CDR3 sequence is CASSPPGQGKREAFF. The DNA for the CDR3 is TGTGCCAGCAGTCCACCGGGACAGGGGAAAAGGGAAGCTTTCTTT.

This chain joins TRBV10-3 and TRBJ2-2; 8 bases map to TRBD1. The CDR3 has 16 residues. Germline lookup yields CDR1 ENHRY and CDR2 SYGVKD. The V and J ends lost 4 bases and 4 bases, in that order; junction bases with no gene match: 8. CDR3 bases: TGTGCCATCAGTGGCGGACAGGGAGGCGGCACCGGGGAGCTGTTTTTT. Translating it yields CAISGGQGGGTGELFF.

This clone was seen only a few times. This chain connects TRBV9 to TRBJ1-3, with D perhaps matching TRBD1 (5 bases). V gave up 0 bases and J gave up 2 bases, with 9 bases separating them. The CDR3 covers 15 residues. Germline V gene lookup returns CDR1 SGDLS and CDR2 YYNGEE. The CDR3 loop reads CASSVVGQTGNTIYF. The CDR3, as DNA: TGTGCCAGCAGCGTAGTGGGGCAGACTGGAAACACCATATATTTT.

The chain employs TRBV19 and TRBJ1-1; unclear D gene. Looked up from germline, CDR1 is LNHDA and CDR2 is SQIVND (reference sequence). The CDR3 has 14 residues. Between the trimmed V and J ends, which lost 5 bases and 0 bases, there was a span of 10 bases. The CDR3 DNA reads TGTGCCAGTAGTCCCGGGTATGTGAACACTGAAGCTTTCTTT. Protein product: CASSPGYVNTEAFF.

This clone turned up a few times. The chain employs TRBV28 and TRBJ1-1, with a possible D match to TRBD1 (6 bases). V was shortened by 4 bases and J by 0 bases, with 9 bases between the two germline ends. From germline, CDR1 is MDHEN and CDR2 SYDVKM. CDR3 length: 14 residues. The CDR3 here is CASSSGQLNTEAFF. The DNA for the CDR3 is TGTGCCAGCAGTTCTGGACAGCTGAACACTGAAGCTTTCTTT.

V gene TRBV28 combines with J gene TRBJ2-7; 7 nucleotides align to TRBD1. The V and J ends lost 5 bases and 2 bases, in that order; junction bases with no gene match: 9. Germline V gene data show CDR1 as MDHEN and CDR2 as SYDVKM. The CDR3 runs 15 residues. This CDR3 reads CASSQPTTGAYEQYF. In DNA, the CDR3 is TGTGCCAGCAGTCAACCGACTACAGGGGCCTACGAGCAGTACTTC.

This clone occurred once. CDR3 sequence reads: CASSLVRAGWNEQFF. The CDR3, as DNA: TGTGCCAGCAGCTTAGTTAGGGCAGGGTGGAATGAGCAGTTCTTC. V is TRBV11-2 and J is TRBJ2-1, with a possible D match to TRBD1 (5 bases). The CDR3 spans 15 residues. Trimming stripped 1 base from V and 7 bases from J, with 14 bases between. The germline CDR1 and CDR2 sequences are SGHAT and FQNNGV. Drawing the rest from reference TRBV11-2 and TRBJ2-1, the complete variable domain is EAGVAQSPRYKIIEKRQSVAFWCNPISGHATLYWYQQILGQGPKLLIQFQNNGVVDDSQLPKDRFSAERLKGVDSTLKIQPAKLEDSAVYLCASSLVRAGWNEQFFGPGTRLTVL.

The sample holds one count of this clone. The chain employs TRBV11-3 and TRBJ2-2, with TRBD2 matching 8 bases. This CDR3 comprises 15 residues. Germline V gives CDR1 SGHNT, CDR2 YENEEA. The J segment lost 7 bases and the V segment lost 5 bases, leaving 9 bases of the junction unmatched. The CDR3 here is CASSPRGGYSGELFF. The CDR3, as DNA: TGTGCCAGCAGCCCCCGGGGGGGGTACAGCGGGGAGCTGTTTTTT.

The rearrangement links TRBV19 to TRBJ2-3; TRBD2 aligns across 7 bases. CDR3 length equals 14 residues. J gave up 4 bases and V 7 bases, and 8 bases lay outside the gene matches. Germline values: CDR1 LNHDA, CDR2 SQIVND (reference sequence). The CDR3 loop is CASTGRGNADTQYF. CDR3 coding DNA: TGTGCCAGTACTGGGCGGGGGAACGCAGATACGCAGTATTTT.

The rearrangement links TRBV4-1 to TRBJ1-2; 8 nucleotides line up with TRBD1. The junction had 1 base not matched to a gene; V was cut back by 5 bases and J by 5 bases. The CDR3 has 12 amino acids. In germline, CDR1 is MGHRA, CDR2 YSYEKL. The CDR3: CASSRDRYGYTF. The CDR3 DNA reads as TGCGCCAGCAGCAGGGACAGGTATGGCTACACCTTC.

The chain employs TRBV19 and TRBJ1-2; 8 bases are shared with TRBD1. Germline V CDR1 and CDR2: LNHDA, SQIVND (reference sequence). Losses at the gene ends were 3 bases for V and 10 bases for J; bases not matched to a gene: 10. The CDR3 spans 14 residues. The CDR3 sequence: CASSISAGGYPYTF. In DNA, the CDR3 is TGTGCCAGTAGTATTTCGGCAGGGGGCTACCCCTACACCTTC.

The rearrangement links TRBV5-1 to TRBJ1-2; D may be TRBD1 (5 bases). The CDR3 extends over 17 amino acids. From germline, CDR1 is SGHRS and CDR2 YFSETQ. V gave up 4 bases and J gave up 7 bases, with 26 bases separating them. The CDR3 loop reads CASSGTEGLERSSGYTF. The CDR3, as DNA: TGCGCCAGCAGCGGAACGGAGGGGCTGGAGAGGAGTTCTGGCTACACCTTC. The full variable domain, rest sourced from reference TRBV5-1 and TRBJ1-2, is KAGVTQTPRYLIKTRGQQVTLSCSPISGHRSVSWYQQTPGQGLQFLFEYFSETQRNKGNFPGRFSGRQFSNSRSEMNVSTLELGDSALYLCASSGTEGLERSSGYTFGSGTRLTVV.

This sequence joins TRBV5-6 and TRBJ1-2; weak D call: TRBD1 (6 bases). There are 15 residues in the CDR3. Germline V CDR1 and CDR2: SGHDT, YYEEEE. The V gene lost 4 bases and the J gene lost 3 bases, with 16 bases spanning the gap. The CDR3 region is CASSGEMGADYGYTF. In DNA, the CDR3 is TGTGCCAGCAGCGGTGAGATGGGGGCGGACTATGGCTACACCTTC. Supplemented by reference TRBV5-6 and TRBJ1-2, the full variable domain reads DAGVTQSPTHLIKTRGQQVTLRCSPKSGHDTVSWYQQALGQGPQFIFQYYEEEERQRGNFPDRFSGHQFPNYSSELNVNALLLGDSALYLCASSGEMGADYGYTFGSGTRLTVV.

This clone turned up a few times. The chain has TRBV7-9 and TRBJ1-2, with TRBD1 matching over 7 bases. CDR3 length equals 14 residues. Germline V gene sequence: CDR1 SEHNR, CDR2 FQNEAQ (reference sequence). V shed 4 bases and J 6 bases; nucleotides not matched to a gene: 8. The chain's CDR3 is CASSYLQGSHGYTF. The CDR3 coding sequence is TGTGCCAGCAGCTACCTACAGGGGTCCCATGGCTACACCTTC. The full variable domain, in which reference TRBV7-9 and TRBJ1-2 provide the parts outside the CDR3, is DTGVSQNPRHKITKRGQNVTFRCDPISEHNRLYWYRQTLGQGPEFLTYFQNEAQLEKSRLLSDRFSAERPKGSFSTLEIQRTEQGDSAMYLCASSYLQGSHGYTFGSGTRLTVV.

The V call is TRBV27, the J call TRBJ2-7; 8 bases align to TRBD1. In germline, CDR1 is MNHEY, CDR2 SMNVEV (reference sequence). Trimming cost V 6 bases and J 2 bases; bases outside gene matches: 3. There are 13 residues in the CDR3. CDR3 sequence reads: CASRGQGTYEQYF. The CDR3 DNA sequence: TGTGCCAGCAGAGGACAGGGCACCTACGAGCAGTACTTC.

This clone was observed a few times. This chain connects TRBV6-4 to TRBJ2-1; 9 bases are shared with TRBD2. After removal of 3 bases from V and 3 bases from J, the junction contained 0 bases not matched to a gene. The CDR3 loop spans 14 amino acids. The germline CDR1 and CDR2 sequences are MRHNA and SNTAGT. CDR3 sequence reads: CASSEAGGYNEQFF. The CDR3 bases are TGTGCCAGCAGTGAAGCGGGGGGCTACAATGAGCAGTTCTTC.

The count of this clone is one. This sequence joins TRBV7-9 and TRBJ1-1; D uncertain. CDR1 and CDR2 (germline): SEHNR, FQNEAQ (reference sequence). The CDR3 consists of 14 residues. V was clipped by 3 bases and J by 1 base, with 9 bases between them. The CDR3 reads CASSFNNRNTEAFF. The CDR3 coding sequence is TGTGCCAGCAGCTTTAATAACAGGAACACTGAAGCTTTCTTT.

With regard to this clone: The sample has other DNA sequences that encode this CDR3 too. This sequence joins TRBV7-2 and TRBJ1-2, with D maybe TRBD1 (6 bases). This CDR3 comprises 15 residues. Per the germline V gene, CDR1 is SGHTA and CDR2 is FQGNSA. Deletions cut 1 base from V and 8 bases from J, with 17 bases between. The DNA of the CDR3 is TGTGCCAGCAGCTTAGATTTTACAGGGTCGAGAGGCTACACCTTC. Encoded protein: CASSLDFTGSRGYTF.